This TCR beta chain originates from a study of Tregs in tolerant kidney transplant recipients (dated by TCRdb to about 2019). Context from the whole study: The study used TCRbeta sequencing to identify donor-specific regulatory T cells before combined kidney and bone marrow transplantation, then tracked those cells after transplant. TCRbeta repertoire sequencing was used in a few healthy controls to compare several methods for expanding Tregs specific for an allogeneic donor. Findings and caveats that apply to the study as a whole: Because only a small number of patients were included, the study had limitations, and the results will need to be validated in larger populations as well as under other immunosuppression protocols. Expanding Tregs with activated donor B cells appeared to identify the most biologically relevant and donor-specific TCRbeta repertoire. Biological reproducibility was not directly addressed, though technical replication error appeared minimal.

The count of this clone is one. No antigen is known for it. No base-level quality is on record; no much larger clone is a single base apart. CDR1 and CDR2, looked up from the germline V gene (reference sequence), are LNHDA and SQIVND. The CDR3 holds 13 amino acids from the cysteine to the phenylalanine. Only the CDR3 DNA stays, 39 bases, in frame from base 1. The junction shows trimming of 7 bases on V and 10 bases on J, plus 20 bases between the germline ends. Thawed PBMCs were FACS-sorted into unstimulated Tregs (CD4+CD25+CD127-), CD4+ non-Tregs (CD4+CD25-), CD4 cells and CD8 cells. Blood from healthy controls was obtained either from healthy volunteers or as purchased buffy coats. Healthy control blood was processed to PBMCs by Ficoll density gradient and cryopreserved, and patient PBMCs were collected before and after transplant. For TCRbeta CDR3 sequencing, genomic DNA was extracted from sorted cells using the QIAGEN DNeasy Blood and Tissue Kit. High-throughput TCRbeta CDR3 sequencing, which included PCR amplification with bias correction and internal controls, was done commercially through immunoSEQ. Per the source publication's procedure: Unique productive TCRbeta sequences were defined by CDR3 nucleotide sequence when primers matched and otherwise by CDR3 amino acid sequence together with Vbeta and Jbeta genes. To correct for sorting error, sequences found in more than one sorted population at a frequency ratio of 2:1 or less were discarded, and the remaining shared sequences were assigned to the population with the higher frequency. A sequence was defined as donor-reactive if the sequence was expanded at least 5-fold in CFSE-low cells compared with unstimulated cells and had a frequency of at least 0.01% in CFSE-low cells. Jensen-Shannon divergence calculated on the top 100 TCRbeta sequences ranked by frequency was used to measure repertoire divergence. For samples with multiple sequencing runs, sorting error was corrected separately for each run before the runs were pooled. Held by TCRdb, this immuneACCESS table contains in-frame sequences only and omits some clones. Under half of the omission traces to an unresolved V gene where checked; the cause of the rest is unknown. That table is the source of V, J and clone size, and D and trimming were worked out from the DNA. In this sample the table shows some 60,000 clones, around four fifths of which occur a single time. The ten largest make up approximately 4.7% of the sample.

The sequence joins TRBV19 to TRBJ2-7; TRBD1 might be the D gene, on 6 matching bases. The TCR comes from a human donor in good health. The material sequenced was CD4+ T cells from blood. The CDR3: CASTAGKGGIQYF. At the DNA level, the sequence is TGTGCCAGTACCGCAGGGAAAGGGGGTATACAGTACTTC.